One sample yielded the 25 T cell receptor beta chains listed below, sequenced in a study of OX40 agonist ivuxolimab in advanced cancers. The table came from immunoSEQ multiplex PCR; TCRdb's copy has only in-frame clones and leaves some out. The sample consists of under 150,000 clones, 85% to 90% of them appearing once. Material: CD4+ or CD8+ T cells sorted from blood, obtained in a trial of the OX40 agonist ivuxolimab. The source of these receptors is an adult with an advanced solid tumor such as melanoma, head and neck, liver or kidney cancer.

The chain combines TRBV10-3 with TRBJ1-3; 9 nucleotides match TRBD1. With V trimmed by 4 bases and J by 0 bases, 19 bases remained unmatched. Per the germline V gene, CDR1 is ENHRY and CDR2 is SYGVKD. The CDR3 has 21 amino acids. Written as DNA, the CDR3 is TGTGCCATCAGTGCCTCCCCGGGACAGGGTAATAGTAGAGCCTCTGGAAACACCATATATTTT. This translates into CAISASPGQGNSRASGNTIYF.

For the CDR3, the DNA is TGTGCCAGCAGCTTAGGGCGGAACCCAGATACGCAGTATTTT. Translated, it gives CASSLGRNPDTQYF. This chain links TRBV7-8 with TRBJ2-3; D is undetermined. The CDR3 is 14 residues long. The V and J ends lost 1 base and 4 bases respectively, with 9 bases between them. Per the germline V gene, CDR1 is SGHVS and CDR2 is FQNEAQ.

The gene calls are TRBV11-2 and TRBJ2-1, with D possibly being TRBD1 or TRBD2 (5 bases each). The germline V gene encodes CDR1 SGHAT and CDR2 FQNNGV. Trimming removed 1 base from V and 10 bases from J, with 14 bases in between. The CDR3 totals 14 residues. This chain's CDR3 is CASSLGEGTFEQFF. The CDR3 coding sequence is TGTGCCAGCAGCTTAGGGGAAGGGACGTTCGAGCAGTTCTTC.

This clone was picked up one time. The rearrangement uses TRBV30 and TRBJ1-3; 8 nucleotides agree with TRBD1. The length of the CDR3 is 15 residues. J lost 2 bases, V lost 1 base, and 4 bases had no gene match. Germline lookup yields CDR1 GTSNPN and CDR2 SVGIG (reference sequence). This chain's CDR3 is CAWSALGQAGNTIYF. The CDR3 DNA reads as TGTGCCTGGAGTGCTTTGGGACAGGCTGGAAACACCATATATTTT.

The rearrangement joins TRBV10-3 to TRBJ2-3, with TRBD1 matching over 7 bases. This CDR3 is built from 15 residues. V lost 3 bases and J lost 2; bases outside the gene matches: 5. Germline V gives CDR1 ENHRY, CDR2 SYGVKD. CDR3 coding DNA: TGTGCCATCAGTGACAGGGACAGACCCACAGATACGCAGTATTTT. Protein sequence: CAISDRDRPTDTQYF.

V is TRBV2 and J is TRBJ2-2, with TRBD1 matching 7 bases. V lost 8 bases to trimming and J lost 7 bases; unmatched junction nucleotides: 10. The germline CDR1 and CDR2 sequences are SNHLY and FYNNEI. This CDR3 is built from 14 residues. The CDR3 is CASGRQGVGGELFF. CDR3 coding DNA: TGTGCCAGCGGGCGACAGGGAGTTGGCGGGGAGCTGTTTTTT.

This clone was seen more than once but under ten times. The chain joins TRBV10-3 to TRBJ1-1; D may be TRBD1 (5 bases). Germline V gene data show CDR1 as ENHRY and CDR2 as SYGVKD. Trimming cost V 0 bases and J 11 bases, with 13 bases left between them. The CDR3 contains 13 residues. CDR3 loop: CAISESGREVAFF. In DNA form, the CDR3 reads TGTGCCATCAGTGAGTCGGGACGCGAAGTTGCTTTCTTT.

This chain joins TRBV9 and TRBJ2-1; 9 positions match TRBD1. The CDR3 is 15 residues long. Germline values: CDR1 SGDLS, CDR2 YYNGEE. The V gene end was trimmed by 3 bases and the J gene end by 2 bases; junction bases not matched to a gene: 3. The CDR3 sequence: CASSDRDRAYNEQFF. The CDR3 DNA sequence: TGTGCCAGCAGCGACCGGGACAGGGCCTACAATGAGCAGTTCTTC.

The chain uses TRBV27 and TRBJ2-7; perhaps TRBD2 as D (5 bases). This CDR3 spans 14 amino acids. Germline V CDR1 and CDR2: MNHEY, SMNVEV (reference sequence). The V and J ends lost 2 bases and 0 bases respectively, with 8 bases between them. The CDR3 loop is CASSLAGRSYEQYF. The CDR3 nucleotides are TGTGCCAGCAGTTTAGCGGGTCGCTCCTACGAGCAGTACTTC.

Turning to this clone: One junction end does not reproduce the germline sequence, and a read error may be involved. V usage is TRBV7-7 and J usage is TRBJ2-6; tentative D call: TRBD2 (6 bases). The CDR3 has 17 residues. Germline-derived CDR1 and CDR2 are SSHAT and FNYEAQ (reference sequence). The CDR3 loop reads CASRHLGLASGANVLTF. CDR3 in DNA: TGTGCTAGCAGGCACTTGGGACTTGCCTCTGGGGCCAACGTCCTGACTTTC.

DNA of the CDR3: TGCAGCGTTGAGGAGGAGCGCGGAAGACCCCCCTTGCCCCAGCATTTT. Its protein product is CSVEEERGRPPLPQHF. The chain couples TRBV29-1 to TRBJ1-5; D not resolved. This CDR3 comprises 16 residues. V lost 3 bases and J 9 bases, leaving 24 bases between the germline ends. Per germline, CDR1 SQVTM and CDR2 ANQGSEA.

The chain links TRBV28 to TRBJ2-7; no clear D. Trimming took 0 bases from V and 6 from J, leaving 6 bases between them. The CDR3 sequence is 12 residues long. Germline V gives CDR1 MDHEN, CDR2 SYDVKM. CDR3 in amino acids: CASSLWNREQYF. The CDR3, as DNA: TGTGCCAGCAGTTTATGGAATCGCGAGCAGTACTTC. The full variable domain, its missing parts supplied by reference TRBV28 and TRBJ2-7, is DVKVTQSSRYLVKRTGEKVFLECVQDMDHENMFWYRQDPGLGLRLIYFSYDVKMKEKGDIPEGYSVSREKKERFSLILESASTNQTSMYLCASSLWNREQYFGPGTRLTVT.

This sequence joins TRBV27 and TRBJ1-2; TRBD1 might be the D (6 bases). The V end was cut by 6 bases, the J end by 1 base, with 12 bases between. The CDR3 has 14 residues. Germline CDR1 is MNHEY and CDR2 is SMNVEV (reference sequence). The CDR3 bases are TGTGCCAGCAGCCCCAGAGGGGGTAACTATGGCTACACCTTC. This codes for CASSPRGGNYGYTF.

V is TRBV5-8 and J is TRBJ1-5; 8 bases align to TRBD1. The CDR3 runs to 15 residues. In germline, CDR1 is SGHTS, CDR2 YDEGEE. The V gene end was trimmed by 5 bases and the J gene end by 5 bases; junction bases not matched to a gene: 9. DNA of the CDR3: TGTGCCAGCAGACCTGGGACAGGCGGGGATCAGCCCCAGCATTTT. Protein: CASRPGTGGDQPQHF.

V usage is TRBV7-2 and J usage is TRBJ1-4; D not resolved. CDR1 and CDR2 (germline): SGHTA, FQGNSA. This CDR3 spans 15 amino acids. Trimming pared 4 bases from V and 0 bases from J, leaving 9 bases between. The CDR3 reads CASSYREATNEKLFF. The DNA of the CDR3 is TGTGCCAGCAGCTATAGGGAAGCAACTAATGAAAAACTGTTTTTT.

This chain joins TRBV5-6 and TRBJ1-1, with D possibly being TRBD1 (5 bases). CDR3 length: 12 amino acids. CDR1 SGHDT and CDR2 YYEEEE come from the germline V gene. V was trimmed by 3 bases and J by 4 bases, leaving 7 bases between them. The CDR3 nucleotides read TGTGCCAGCAGCTCCAGGGCCACTGAAGCTTTCTTT. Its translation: CASSSRATEAFF.

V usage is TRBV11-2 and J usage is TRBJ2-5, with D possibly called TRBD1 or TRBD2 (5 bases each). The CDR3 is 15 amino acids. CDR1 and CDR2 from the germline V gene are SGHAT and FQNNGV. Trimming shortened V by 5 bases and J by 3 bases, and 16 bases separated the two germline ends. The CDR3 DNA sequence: TGTGCCAGCAGCGGACCCTTGGGGGTGGAAGAGACCCAGTACTTC. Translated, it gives CASSGPLGVEETQYF.

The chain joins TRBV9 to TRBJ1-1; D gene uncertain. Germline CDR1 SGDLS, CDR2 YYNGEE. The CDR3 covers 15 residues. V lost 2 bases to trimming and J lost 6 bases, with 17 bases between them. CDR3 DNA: TGTGCCAGCAGCGTTAGTGGTGGGCCGGGGTCTGAAGCTTTCTTT. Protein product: CASSVSGGPGSEAFF.

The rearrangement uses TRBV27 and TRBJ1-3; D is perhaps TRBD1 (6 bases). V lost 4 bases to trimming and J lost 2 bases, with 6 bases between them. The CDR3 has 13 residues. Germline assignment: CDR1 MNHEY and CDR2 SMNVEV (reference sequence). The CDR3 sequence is CASSSGAGNTIYF. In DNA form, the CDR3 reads TGTGCCAGCAGTTCAGGGGCTGGAAACACCATATATTTT.

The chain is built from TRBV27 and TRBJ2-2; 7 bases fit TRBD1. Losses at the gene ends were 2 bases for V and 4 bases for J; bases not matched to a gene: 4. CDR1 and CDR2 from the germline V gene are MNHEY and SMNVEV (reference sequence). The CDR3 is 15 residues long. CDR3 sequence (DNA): TGTGCCAGCAGTTTAGGGACAGTCATCACCGGGGAGCTGTTTTTT. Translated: CASSLGTVITGELFF.

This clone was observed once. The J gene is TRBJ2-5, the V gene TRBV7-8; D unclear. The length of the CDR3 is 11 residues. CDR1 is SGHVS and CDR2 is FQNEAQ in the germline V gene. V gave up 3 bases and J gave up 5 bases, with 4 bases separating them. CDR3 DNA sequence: TGTGCCAGCAGCTTTGGGGAGACCCAGTACTTC. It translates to CASSFGETQYF.

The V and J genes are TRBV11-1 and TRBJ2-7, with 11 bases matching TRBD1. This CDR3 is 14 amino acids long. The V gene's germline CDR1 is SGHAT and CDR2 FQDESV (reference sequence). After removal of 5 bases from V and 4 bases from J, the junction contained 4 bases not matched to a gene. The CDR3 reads CASSRTGGEYEQYF. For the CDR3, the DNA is TGTGCCAGCAGCCGGACAGGGGGCGAGTACGAGCAGTACTTC.

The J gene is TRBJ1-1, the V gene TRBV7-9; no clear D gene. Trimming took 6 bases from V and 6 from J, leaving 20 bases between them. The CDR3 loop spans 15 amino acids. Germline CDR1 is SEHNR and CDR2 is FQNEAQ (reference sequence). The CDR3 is CASSSTGASGAEAFF. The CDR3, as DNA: TGTGCCAGCAGTTCCACGGGAGCTTCTGGCGCTGAAGCTTTCTTT.

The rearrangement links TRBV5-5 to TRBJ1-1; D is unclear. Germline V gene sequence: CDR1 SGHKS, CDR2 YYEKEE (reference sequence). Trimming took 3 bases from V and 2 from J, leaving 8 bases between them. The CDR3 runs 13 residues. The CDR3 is CASSSEPNTEAFF. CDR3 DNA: TGTGCCAGCAGCTCAGAACCCAACACTGAAGCTTTCTTT.

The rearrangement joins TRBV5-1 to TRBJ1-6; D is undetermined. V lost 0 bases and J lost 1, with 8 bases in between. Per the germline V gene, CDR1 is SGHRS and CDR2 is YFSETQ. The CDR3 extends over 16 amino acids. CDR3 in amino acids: CASSLVFLSYNSPLHF. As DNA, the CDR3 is TGCGCCAGCAGCTTGGTTTTCCTTTCCTATAATTCACCCCTCCACTTT.